The T cell receptor beta chain described here comes from a study of T-cell reconstitution after alpha-beta-depleted transplantation in children. In this sample, this clonotype turned up many times. CDR3 length equals 14 residues. With 5 bases removed from V and 2 bases from J, the gap between germline ends came to 11 bases. The V gene's germline CDR1 is SGHTA and CDR2 FQGNSA. TCRbeta library construction was performed incorporating unique molecular identifiers. TCRdb re-called the PCR reads through MiXCR, storing one row per CDR3 protein. The data contain 65,000 to 75,000 distinct CDR3 sequences, roughly 5% of them seen just once; the ten biggest clones take up 15% to 20%.

The chain uses TRBV7-2 and TRBJ2-3, with D possibly matching TRBD1 (6 bases). This clonotype originated in a boy under two years old who had a stem cell transplant for acute myeloid leukemia, so the T cells may come from the graft donor. The sequences come from PBMCs, mostly from graft donor cells, collected 180 days after TCRalphabeta/CD19-depleted stem cell transplant. As DNA, the CDR3 is TGTGCCAGCAGCACACAGGGAATCACAGATACGCAGTATTTT. It translates to CASSTQGITDTQYF.